Below, 3 T cell receptor beta chains from the same sample are listed, as sequenced in a study of identical twins. TCRdb fed the 5' RACE reads into MiXCR, producing one record per CDR3 protein. The table shows a few hundred thousand distinct CDR3 sequences, with roughly 9.9% occurring only once. These same data were also listed under a study on yellow fever vaccine responses in identical twins.

The sequencing sample was made of PBMCs. The receptors stem from a woman younger than 30 in good health.

The sample holds many counts of this clonotype. The V call is TRBV5-1, the J call TRBJ2-7, with 8 bases identical to TRBD2. The V gene end was trimmed by 0 bases and the J gene end by 3 bases; junction bases not matched to a gene: 11. Germline-derived CDR1 and CDR2 are SGHRS and YFSETQ. The CDR3 consists of 17 residues. CDR3 nucleotide sequence: TGCGCCAGCAGCTTGGTTCCCCGGGGGGGTCCCCTCTACGAGCAGTACTTC. This codes for CASSLVPRGGPLYEQYF.

This clonotype was seen at least ten times. This chain joins TRBV12-3 or TRBV12-4 and TRBJ2-7; TRBD1 might be the D (5 bases). The CDR3 is 13 amino acids. The V gene lost 5 bases and the J gene lost 4 bases, with 12 bases spanning the gap. The CDR3 DNA follows: TGTGCCAGCAGTCCGTTTACAGGTTACGAGCAGTACTTC. Protein product: CASSPFTGYEQYF.

This clonotype was counted at least ten times. The chain uses TRBV10-3 and TRBJ2-7, with D perhaps matching TRBD2 (6 bases). V was clipped by 5 bases and J by 9 bases, with 14 bases between them. The CDR3 is made up of 12 amino acids. Germline CDR1 ENHRY, CDR2 SYGVKD. In DNA, the CDR3 is TGTGCCATCAGTCGGGACGGACTAAGGCAGTACTTC. Residues: CAISRDGLRQYF.